The TCR beta chain described here comes from a study of CD8+CD57+ T cells in acquired aplastic anemia. Looking at the study overall: The study obtained an average of about 3.4 ug of DNA from sorted CD4+ and CD8+ cells. The study's findings and limits: Patients were compared with controls for CD8+ Simpson's diversity, and no significant difference emerged. Patients had fewer than 35 CD8+ CDR3 sequences in common with controls (the shared set).

For CDR3 and TCR beta VDJ profiling, genomic DNA was the template used. TCRdb independently ran MiXCR on the reads; one entry per CDR3 protein. Here the sample spans about 98,000 distinct CDR3 sequences, about 66% being singletons. Worth noting for this clonotype: Antigen specificity is unknown.

Patients chosen for sequencing had CD8+CD57+ cells that had expanded, as shown by flow cytometry. A severe acquired aplastic anemia diagnosis applied to all patients. The V segment lost 6 bases and the J segment 5 bases; nucleotides outside the gene matches: 8. CDR3 length equals 15 residues. Germline assignment: CDR1 ENHRY and CDR2 SYGVKD. The sequenced material came from sorted CD4+, CD8+, or CD8+CD57+ T cells (not recorded which) from PBMCs. This chain links TRBV10-3 with TRBJ2-1; TRBD2 matches at 9 bases. The clonotype comes from a human donor with aplastic anemia. The CDR3 sequence is CAIRTGTSPNNEQFF. In DNA, the CDR3 is TGTGCCATCAGAACCGGGACTAGCCCCAACAATGAGCAGTTCTTC.